This TCR beta chain was identified during a study of CD8+ T cells in alopecia areata. Study information: It was 6 to 18 months of tofacitinib, and then there were 6 months off drug.

With 7 bases clipped from V and 7 bases from J, the junction kept 8 bases outside the gene matches. Germline V CDR1 and CDR2: SNHLY, FYNNEI. There are 14 residues in the CDR3. To note about this clone: Its antigen is still unknown.

Sequencing templates came from extracted RNA that was reverse transcribed into cDNA. The table came from immunoSEQ multiplex PCR; TCRdb's copy has only in-frame clones and leaves some out. Among approximately 300,000 clones listed, roughly 60% were seen once. Treatment specified: oral pan-JAK inhibitor, 5-10 mg twice daily. The study team obtained lesional scalp punch biopsies and peripheral blood from alopecia areata patients. Findings and limits, study-wide: There were many expanded lesional clones persisting in scalp and blood during tofacitinib.

The chain combines TRBV2 with TRBJ2-1, with TRBD2 identical over 9 bases. This specimen was CD4+ T cells sorted from blood, taken at week 24, from a patient treated with tofacitinib. The sequence was collected from a human donor with alopecia areata. The DNA of the CDR3 is TGTGCCAGCATGGCTCGCGGGGGGGCGAATGAGCAGTTCTTC. It specifies CASMARGGANEQFF.